This TCR beta chain is from a study of CD8 T cells in ankylosing spondylitis (dated by TCRdb to about 2017). As for the study more broadly: The study set out to find disease-linked TCR variants by profiling T cell receptor beta repertoires in ankylosing spondylitis patients and healthy donors. Samples of peripheral blood were taken, and for ankylosing spondylitis patients, synovial fluid was collected as well. The full study cohort comprised around 25 ankylosing spondylitis patients and over 95 healthy donors.

Sequencing was carried out with an Illumina HiSeq 2500. TCR beta libraries were prepared by quantitative 5'-RACE with molecular barcodes. The authors' pipeline ran thus. Disease-linked TCR variants were identified with a new computational method built on a probabilistic model of VDJ rearrangement. The public reads were reanalyzed by TCRdb: fastp trimming at Q25, MiXCR alignment, in-frame beta chains only. Rows with one shared CDR3 protein collapse into an entry with the most common genes and DNA. These V and J calls rely on TCRdb rather than the paper's analysis. The sample data list a few hundred thousand distinct CDR3 sequences, and over 15% of these were observed just once. Clones ranked in the top ten supply around 30% of the sample. In the case of this clonotype: The target of this receptor is not known. Base qualities are not at hand, and no much larger clone is one base apart.

Broad study findings and their caveats: According to the report, matched synovial fluid samples from ankylosing spondylitis patients were significantly enriched for the disease-linked clones. Blood from ankylosing spondylitis patients appeared to be characterized by a TCR beta motif composed of several highly homologous amino acid variants. Some TCR beta motif variants had previously been reported in synovial fluid and blood of reactive arthritis patients, which suggested common disease-initiation mechanisms. In peripheral blood, the disease-linked clones were found at relatively low frequencies and had a CD8+ phenotype.

There are 17 amino acids in the CDR3, from cysteine to phenylalanine inclusive. Of the read, only the CDR3 DNA is kept; its 51 bases are in frame from base 1. After removal of 1 base from V and 3 bases from J, the junction retains 8 bases not matched to a gene. Taken from the germline V gene, the CDR1 and CDR2 loops are MGHRA and YSYEKL. The V and J genes are TRBV4-1 and TRBJ2-1; TRBD1 lines up with 8 middle nucleotides. The sequence was collected from a male donor with ankylosing spondylitis or in good health (not recorded which). The sample comprised blood, either unsorted or a sorted T cell fraction (not recorded which). In nucleotides, the sequence is TGCGCCAGCAGCCAAGTTCAGGGGGCAGAGGACTACAATGAGCAGTTCTTC. It translates as CASSQVQGAEDYNEQFF.